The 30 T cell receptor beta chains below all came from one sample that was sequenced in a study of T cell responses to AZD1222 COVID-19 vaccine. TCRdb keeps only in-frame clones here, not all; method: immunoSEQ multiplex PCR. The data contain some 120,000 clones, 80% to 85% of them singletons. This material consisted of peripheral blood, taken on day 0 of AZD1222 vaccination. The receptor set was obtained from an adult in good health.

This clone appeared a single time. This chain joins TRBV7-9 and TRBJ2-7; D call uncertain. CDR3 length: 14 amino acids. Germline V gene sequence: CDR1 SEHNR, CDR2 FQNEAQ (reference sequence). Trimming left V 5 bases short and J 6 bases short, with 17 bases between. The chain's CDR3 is CASSLPSNLLEQYF. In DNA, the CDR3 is TGTGCCAGCAGCCTACCGAGTAACCTACTCGAGCAGTACTTC.

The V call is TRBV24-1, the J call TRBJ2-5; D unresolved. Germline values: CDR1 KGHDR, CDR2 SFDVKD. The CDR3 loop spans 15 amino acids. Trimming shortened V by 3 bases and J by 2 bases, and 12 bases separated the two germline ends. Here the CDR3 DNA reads TGTGCCACCAGTGATCCGAACGCCAGACAAGAGACCCAGTACTTC. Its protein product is CATSDPNARQETQYF.

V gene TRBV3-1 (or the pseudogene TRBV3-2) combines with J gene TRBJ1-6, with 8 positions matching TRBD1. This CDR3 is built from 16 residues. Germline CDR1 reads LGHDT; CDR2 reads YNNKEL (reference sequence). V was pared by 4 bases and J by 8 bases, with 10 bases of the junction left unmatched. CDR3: CASSPRTGIRHSPLHF. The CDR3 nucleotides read TGTGCCAGCAGCCCTCGGACAGGGATTAGACATTCACCCCTCCACTTT.

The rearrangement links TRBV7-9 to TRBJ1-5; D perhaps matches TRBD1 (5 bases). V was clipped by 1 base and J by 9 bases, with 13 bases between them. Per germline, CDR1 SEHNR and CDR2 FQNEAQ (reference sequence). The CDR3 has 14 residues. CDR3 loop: CASSLGWQGTPQHF. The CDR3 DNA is TGTGCCAGCAGCTTAGGTTGGCAGGGTACGCCCCAGCATTTT.

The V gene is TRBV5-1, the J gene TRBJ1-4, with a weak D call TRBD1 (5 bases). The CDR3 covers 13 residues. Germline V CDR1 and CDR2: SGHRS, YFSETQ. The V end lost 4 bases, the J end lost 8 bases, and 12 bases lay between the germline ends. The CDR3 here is CASSSQGNEKLFF. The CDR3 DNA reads TGCGCCAGCAGCAGTCAGGGAAACGAAAAACTGTTTTTT.

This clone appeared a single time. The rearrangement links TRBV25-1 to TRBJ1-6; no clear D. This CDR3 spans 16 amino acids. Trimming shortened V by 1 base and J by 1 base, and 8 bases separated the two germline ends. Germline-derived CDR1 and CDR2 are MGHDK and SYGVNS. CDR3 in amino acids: CASSEWAQSYNSPLHF. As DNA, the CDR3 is TGTGCCAGCAGTGAATGGGCCCAGTCCTATAATTCACCCCTCCACTTT.

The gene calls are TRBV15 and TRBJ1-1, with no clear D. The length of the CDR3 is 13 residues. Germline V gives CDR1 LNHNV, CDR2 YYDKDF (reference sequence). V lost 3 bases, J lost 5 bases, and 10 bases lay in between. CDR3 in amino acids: CATSRSPWTEAFF. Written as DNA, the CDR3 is TGTGCCACCAGCAGGTCCCCGTGGACTGAAGCTTTCTTT.

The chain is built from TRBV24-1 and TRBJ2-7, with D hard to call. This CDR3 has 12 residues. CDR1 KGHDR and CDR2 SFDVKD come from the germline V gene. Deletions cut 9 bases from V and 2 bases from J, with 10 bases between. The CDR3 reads CATPVRTYEQYF. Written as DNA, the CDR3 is TGTGCCACCCCGGTGCGCACCTACGAGCAGTACTTC.

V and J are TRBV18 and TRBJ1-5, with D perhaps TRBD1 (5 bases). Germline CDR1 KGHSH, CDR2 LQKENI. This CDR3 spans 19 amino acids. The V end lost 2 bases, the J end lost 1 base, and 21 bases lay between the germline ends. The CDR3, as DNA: TGTGCCAGCTCACCAGCCGAATGGGGGTCGGGGTTGAGCAATCAGCCCCAGCATTTT. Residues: CASSPAEWGSGLSNQPQHF.

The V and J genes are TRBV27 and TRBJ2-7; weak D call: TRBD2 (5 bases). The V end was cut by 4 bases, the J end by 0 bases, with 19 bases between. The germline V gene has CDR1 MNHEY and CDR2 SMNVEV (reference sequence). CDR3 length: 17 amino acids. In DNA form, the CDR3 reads TGTGCCAGCAGTTCACCAGGACGACCGGGGAACTCCTACGAGCAGTACTTC. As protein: CASSSPGRPGNSYEQYF.

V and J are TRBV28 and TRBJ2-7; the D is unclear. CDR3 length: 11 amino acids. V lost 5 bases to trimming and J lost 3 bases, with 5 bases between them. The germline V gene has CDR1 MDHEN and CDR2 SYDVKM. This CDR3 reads CASSTIYEQYF. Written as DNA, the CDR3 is TGTGCCAGCAGTACCATCTACGAGCAGTACTTC.

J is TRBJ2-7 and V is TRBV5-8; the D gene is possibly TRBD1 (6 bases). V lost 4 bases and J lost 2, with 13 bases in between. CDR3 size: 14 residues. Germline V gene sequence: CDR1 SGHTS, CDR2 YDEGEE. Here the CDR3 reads CASSVRGVAYEQYF. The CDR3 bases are TGTGCCAGCAGCGTCAGGGGAGTTGCCTACGAGCAGTACTTC. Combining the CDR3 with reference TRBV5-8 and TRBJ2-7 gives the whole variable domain EAGVTQSPTHLIKTRGQQATLRCSPISGHTSVYWYQQALGLGLQFLLWYDEGEERNRGNFPPRFSGRQFPNYSSELNVNALELEDSALYLCASSVRGVAYEQYFGPGTRLTVT.

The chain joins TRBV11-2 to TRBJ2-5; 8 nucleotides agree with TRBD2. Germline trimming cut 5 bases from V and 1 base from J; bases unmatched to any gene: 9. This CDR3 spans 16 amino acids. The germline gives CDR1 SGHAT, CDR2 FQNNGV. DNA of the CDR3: TGTGCCAGCAGCCCCCGGGGGGGGTCGGTCCAAGAGACCCAGTACTTC. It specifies CASSPRGGSVQETQYF.

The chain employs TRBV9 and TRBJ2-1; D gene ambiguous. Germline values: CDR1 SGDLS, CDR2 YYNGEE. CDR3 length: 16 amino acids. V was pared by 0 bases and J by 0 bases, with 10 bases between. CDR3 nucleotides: TGTGCCAGCAGCGTAGTTGGCTGGAGCTCCTACAATGAGCAGTTCTTC. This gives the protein CASSVVGWSSYNEQFF.

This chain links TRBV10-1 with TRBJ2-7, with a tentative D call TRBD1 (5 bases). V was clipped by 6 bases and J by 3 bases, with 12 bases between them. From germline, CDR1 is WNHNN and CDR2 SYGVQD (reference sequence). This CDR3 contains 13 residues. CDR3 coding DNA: TGCGCCAGCAGGGGCAGGGTTTTCTACGAGCAGTACTTC. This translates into CASRGRVFYEQYF.

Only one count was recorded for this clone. The CDR3 DNA sequence: TGTGCCAGCAGTGCCGCAGAGAAAAGCTCCTATAATTCACCCCTCCACTTT. Amino acids: CASSAAEKSSYNSPLHF. The chain carries TRBV27 and TRBJ1-6, with unresolved D. This CDR3 spans 17 amino acids. Trimming took off 5 bases at V and 0 bases at J, with 14 bases between the two ends. Per germline, CDR1 MNHEY and CDR2 SMNVEV (reference sequence).

CDR3 in amino acids: CASSRDREIGGYTF. DNA for the CDR3: TGTGCCAGCAGCCGGGACAGGGAGATCGGTGGCTACACCTTC. The rearrangement joins TRBV7-2 to TRBJ1-2; 9 nucleotides match TRBD1. This CDR3 is 14 amino acids long. Trimming removed 5 bases from V and 7 bases from J; junction bases left unmatched: 8. The V gene's germline CDR1 is SGHTA and CDR2 FQGNSA.

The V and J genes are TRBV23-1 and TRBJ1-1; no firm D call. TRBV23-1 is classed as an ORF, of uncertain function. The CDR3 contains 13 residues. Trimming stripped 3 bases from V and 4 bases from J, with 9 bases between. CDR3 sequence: CASSHGPATEAFF. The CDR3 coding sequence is TGCGCCAGCAGTCACGGGCCGGCCACTGAAGCTTTCTTT.

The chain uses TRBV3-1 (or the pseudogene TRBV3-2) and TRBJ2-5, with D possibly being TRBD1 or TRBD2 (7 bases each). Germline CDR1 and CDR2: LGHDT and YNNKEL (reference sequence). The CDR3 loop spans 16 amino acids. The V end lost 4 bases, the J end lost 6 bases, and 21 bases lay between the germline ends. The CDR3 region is CASSPLRGGLRKTQYF. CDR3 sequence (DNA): TGTGCCAGCAGCCCCCTCAGGGGGGGCCTTCGGAAGACCCAGTACTTC.

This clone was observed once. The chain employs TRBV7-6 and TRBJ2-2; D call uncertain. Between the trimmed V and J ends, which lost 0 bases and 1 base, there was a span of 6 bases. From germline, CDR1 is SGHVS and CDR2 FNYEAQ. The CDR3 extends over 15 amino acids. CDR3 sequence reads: CASSLAPENTGELFF. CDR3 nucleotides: TGTGCCAGCAGCTTAGCGCCGGAGAACACCGGGGAGCTGTTTTTT.

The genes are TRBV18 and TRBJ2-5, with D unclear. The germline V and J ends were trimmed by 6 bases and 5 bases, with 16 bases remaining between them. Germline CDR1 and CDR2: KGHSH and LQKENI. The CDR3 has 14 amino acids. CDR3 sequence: CASSLGPGHETQYF. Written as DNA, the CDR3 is TGTGCCAGCTCTCTCGGACCCGGTCACGAGACCCAGTACTTC.

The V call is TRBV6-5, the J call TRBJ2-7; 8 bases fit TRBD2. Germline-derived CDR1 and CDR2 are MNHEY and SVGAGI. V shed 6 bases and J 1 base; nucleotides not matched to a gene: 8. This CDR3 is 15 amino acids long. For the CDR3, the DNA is TGTGCCAGCAGGGGGGGACTAGGGTCTTCCTACGAGCAGTACTTC. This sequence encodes CASRGGLGSSYEQYF.

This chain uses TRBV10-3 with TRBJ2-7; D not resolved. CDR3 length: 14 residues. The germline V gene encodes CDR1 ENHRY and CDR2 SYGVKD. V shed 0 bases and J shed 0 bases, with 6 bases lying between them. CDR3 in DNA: TGTGCCATCAGTGAGTCAAAAGACTCCTACGAGCAGTACTTC. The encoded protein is CAISESKDSYEQYF.

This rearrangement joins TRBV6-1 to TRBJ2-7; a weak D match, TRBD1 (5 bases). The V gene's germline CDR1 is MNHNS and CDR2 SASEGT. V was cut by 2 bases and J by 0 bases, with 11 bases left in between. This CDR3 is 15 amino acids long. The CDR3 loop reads CASSETPDNSYEQYF. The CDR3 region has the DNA TGTGCCAGCAGTGAAACCCCGGACAACTCCTACGAGCAGTACTTC.

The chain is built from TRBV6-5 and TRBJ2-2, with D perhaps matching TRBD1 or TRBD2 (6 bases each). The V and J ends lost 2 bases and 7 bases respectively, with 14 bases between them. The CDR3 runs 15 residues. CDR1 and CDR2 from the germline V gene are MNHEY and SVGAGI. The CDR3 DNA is TGTGCCAGCAGTTACGTTCGGGGGCTGGGCGGGGAGCTGTTTTTT. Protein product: CASSYVRGLGGELFF.

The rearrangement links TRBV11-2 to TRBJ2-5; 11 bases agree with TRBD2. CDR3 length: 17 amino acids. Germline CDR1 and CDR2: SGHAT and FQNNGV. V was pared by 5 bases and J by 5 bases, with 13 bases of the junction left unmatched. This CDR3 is CASSGGWLAGGGETQYF. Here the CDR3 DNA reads TGTGCCAGCAGCGGTGGTTGGCTAGCGGGAGGAGGGGAGACCCAGTACTTC.

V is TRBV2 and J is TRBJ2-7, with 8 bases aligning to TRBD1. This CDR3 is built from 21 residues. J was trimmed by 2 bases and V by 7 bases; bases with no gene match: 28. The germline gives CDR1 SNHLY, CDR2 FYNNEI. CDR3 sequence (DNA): TGTGCCAGCATAAAAACCTGGTTTCGGGCAGGGGGCATCCGTCCCCCCTACGAGCAGTACTTC. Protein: CASIKTWFRAGGIRPPYEQYF.

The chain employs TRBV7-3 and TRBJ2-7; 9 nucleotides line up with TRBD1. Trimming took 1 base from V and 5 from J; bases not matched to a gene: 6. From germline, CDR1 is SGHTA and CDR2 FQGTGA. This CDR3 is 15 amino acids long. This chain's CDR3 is CASSLRGTGPDEQYF. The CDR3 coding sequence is TGTGCCAGCAGCTTAAGGGGGACAGGGCCGGACGAGCAGTACTTC.

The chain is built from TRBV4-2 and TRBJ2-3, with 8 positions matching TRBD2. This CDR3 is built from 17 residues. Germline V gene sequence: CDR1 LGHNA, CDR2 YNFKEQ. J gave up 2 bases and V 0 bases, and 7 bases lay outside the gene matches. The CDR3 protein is CASSQEAGSGTTDTQYF. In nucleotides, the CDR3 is TGTGCCAGCAGCCAAGAGGCCGGTAGCGGGACCACAGATACGCAGTATTTT.

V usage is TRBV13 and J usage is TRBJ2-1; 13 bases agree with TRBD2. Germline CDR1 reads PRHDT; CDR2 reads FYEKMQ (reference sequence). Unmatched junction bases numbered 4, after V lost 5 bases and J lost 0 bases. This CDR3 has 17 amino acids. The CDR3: CASSMGLAGLSYNEQFF. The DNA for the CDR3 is TGTGCCAGCAGCATGGGACTAGCGGGACTCTCCTACAATGAGCAGTTCTTC.